This is a list of T cell receptor beta chains from one sample in a study of regulatory T cells in long-lasting Graves disease. One entry per CDR3 protein, called by TCRdb with MiXCR from the multiplex PCR reads. This table has 400,000 or so distinct CDR3 sequences, about a quarter appearing once. The sample in question was peripheral blood mononuclear cells (PBMCs), obtained when the disease was refractory, from a patient treated with antithyroid drugs. Receptors were obtained from a female donor with Graves disease. Both conserved end residues are part of each CDR3. The D gene is left open where the match is weak. Some rows mark clone size as missing; the rest say once, few, many or name a class of expanded clone.

clone size,J gene,D gene,V gene,CDR3 DNA,CDR3 protein
.,TRBJ2-2,.,TRBV2,TGTGCCAGCAGTGGGGGCGGGGGCTCCGGGGAGCTGTTTTTT,CASSGGGGSGELFF
.,TRBJ2-7,.,TRBV7-2,TGTGCCAGCAGCCCCATCTCCTACGAGCAGTACTTC,CASSPISYEQYF
many,TRBJ1-3,TRBD1,TRBV12-3/TRBV12-4,TGTGCCAGCAGTCAGGGACAGGGGAGGTCTGGAAACACCATATATTTT,CASSQGQGRSGNTIYF
few,TRBJ1-6,.,TRBV30,TGTGCCTGGACGGCCAGGGTTGAGTCACCCCTCCACTTT,CAWTARVESPLHF
.,TRBJ2-3,TRBD2,TRBV7-9,TGTGCCAGCAGCCCAACTAGCGGGGGGACAGATACGCAGTATTTT,CASSPTSGGTDTQYF
many,TRBJ1-2,TRBD1,TRBV10-3,TGTGCCATCAGGCTGGGACGACAGGGGGCGAACAATGGCTACACCTTC,CAIRLGRQGANNGYTF
many,TRBJ2-1,TRBD2,TRBV27,TGTGCCAGCACCACCGGGGGGACTAGCAGCGAGCAGTTCTTC,CASTTGGTSSEQFF
.,TRBJ2-7,.,TRBV11-2,TGTGCCAGCAGCGCCAGCCCTCTGCCCCTATACTACGAGCAGTACTTC,CASSASPLPLYYEQYF
.,TRBJ2-6,TRBD1,TRBV5-1,TGCGCCAGCAAACGCCGGGACAGAGCGTCTGGGGCCAACGTCCTGACTTTC,CASKRRDRASGANVLTF
many,TRBJ2-5,.,TRBV20-1,TGCAGTGCAACGGTTGGGGGCCGAGAGACCCAGTACTTC,CSATVGGRETQYF
many,TRBJ2-2,.,TRBV6-1,TGTGCCAGCAGGCCGTCGGACACCGGGGAGCTGTTTTTT,CASRPSDTGELFF
.,TRBJ1-1,.,TRBV7-2,TGTGCCAGCAGCCCAGACAGAGGAATCAACACTGAAGCTTTCTTT,CASSPDRGINTEAFF
.,TRBJ2-7,TRBD1,TRBV3-1,TGTGCCAGCAGCCAGCCGGGACAGGGGGCGTCATCAGCCGCCTACGAGCAGTACTTC,CASSQPGQGASSAAYEQYF
many,TRBJ1-5,.,TRBV2,TGTGCCAGCAATTCCCCCCACAGGGAGGATCAGCCCCAGCATTTT,CASNSPHREDQPQHF
.,TRBJ2-7,TRBD1,TRBV11-3,TGTGCCAGCAGCCCAACCCGGGACAGCTCCTACGAGCAGTACTTC,CASSPTRDSSYEQYF
few,TRBJ1-5,.,TRBV6-1,TGTGCCAGCAGACCCGGGGAAACAGGACAGCCCCAGCATTTT,CASRPGETGQPQHF
.,TRBJ2-5,.,TRBV4-2,TGTGCCAGCAGCCCTAGCTTCGGGGGCCAAGAGACCCAGTACTTC,CASSPSFGGQETQYF
once,TRBJ2-2,TRBD2,TRBV7-9,TGTGCCAGCAGCTTAGCTAGCGGGGGCGCGAACACCGGGGAGCTGTTTTTT,CASSLASGGANTGELFF
few,TRBJ1-6,.,TRBV25-1,TGTGCCAGCTCCCAACCCTCGGCCGGCTATAATTCACCCCTCCACTTT,CASSQPSAGYNSPLHF
.,TRBJ2-7,.,TRBV30,TGTGCCTGGAGTCCTGACGGACCCTACGAGCAGTACTTC,CAWSPDGPYEQYF
many,TRBJ2-7,.,TRBV20-1,TGCAGTGCTAGAGCAAGGAGGTACGAGCAGTACTTC,CSARARRYEQYF
.,TRBJ1-5,.,TRBV5-4,TGTGCCAGCAGCTCCTACGGGGACCAGCCCCAGCATTTT,CASSSYGDQPQHF
once,TRBJ1-1,.,TRBV19,TGTGCCAGTAGTATCCTTGCCCCCGGAAGCGCTTTCTTT,CASSILAPGSAFF
few,TRBJ2-5,.,TRBV5-8,TGTGCCAGCAGCTTGGGAAGGGTTTTGGGGCAAGAGACCCAGTACTTC,CASSLGRVLGQETQYF
few,TRBJ1-5,.,TRBV20-1,TGCAGTGCTAGAGATGCGGGTTCCAATCAGCCCCAGCATTTT,CSARDAGSNQPQHF
once,TRBJ1-1,.,TRBV7-9,TGTGCCAGCAGCTTCGCACTAGCCATGAACACTGAAGCTTTCTTT,CASSFALAMNTEAFF
many,TRBJ1-2,.,TRBV2,TGTGCCAGCAGTGAAAGCCAGGACAGTTATGGCTACACCTTC,CASSESQDSYGYTF
.,TRBJ2-5,.,TRBV9,TGTGCCAGCAACCTAGGTGGGGGGCAAGAGACCCAGTGCTTC,CASNLGGGQETQCF
many,TRBJ1-2,.,TRBV27,TGTGCCAGCAGACCCGCGGACATCGCCTTTAAAGGCTACACCTTC,CASRPADIAFKGYTF
few,TRBJ2-2,TRBD2,TRBV29-1,TGCAGCGTTGTTCCCACGGGCGGGGGAGCGAACACCGGGGAGCTGTTTTTT,CSVVPTGGGANTGELFF
few,TRBJ2-7,TRBD2,TRBV29-1,TGCAGCGTTTTTAGCGGGAGTCACGAGCAGTACTTC,CSVFSGSHEQYF